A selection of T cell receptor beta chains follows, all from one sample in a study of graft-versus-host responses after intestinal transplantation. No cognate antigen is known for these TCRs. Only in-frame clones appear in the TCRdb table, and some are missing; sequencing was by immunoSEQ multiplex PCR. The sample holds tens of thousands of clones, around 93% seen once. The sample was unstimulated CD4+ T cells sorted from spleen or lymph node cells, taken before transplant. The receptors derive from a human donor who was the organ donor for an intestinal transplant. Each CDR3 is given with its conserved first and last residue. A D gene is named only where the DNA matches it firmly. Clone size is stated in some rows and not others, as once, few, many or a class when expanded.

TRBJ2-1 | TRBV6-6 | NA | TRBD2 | TGTGCCAGCAGTTACCGGGGGGTTATCGACAATGAGCAGTTCTTC | CASSYRGVIDNEQFF
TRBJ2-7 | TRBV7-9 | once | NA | TGTGCCAGCAGCTCCTTGGGACTGCCTAGAGCCTACGAGCAGTACTTC | CASSSLGLPRAYEQYF
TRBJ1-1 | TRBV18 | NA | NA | TGTGCCAGCTCACCGCTAGGTCCTGAAGCTTTCTTT | CASSPLGPEAFF
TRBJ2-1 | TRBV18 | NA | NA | TGTGCCAGCTCCAAAGGGGGGGCCTACAATGAGCAGTTCTTC | CASSKGGAYNEQFF
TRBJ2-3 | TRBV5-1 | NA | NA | TGCGCCAGCAGCTTGGGAGCGGAAACAGATACGCAGTATTTT | CASSLGAETDTQYF
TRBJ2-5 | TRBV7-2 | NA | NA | TGTGCCAGCAGCTTAGGGGGGGGGCCAGAGACCCAGTACTTC | CASSLGGGPETQYF
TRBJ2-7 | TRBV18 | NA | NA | TGTGCCAGCTCACCATTGGGCGGTTCCTACGAGCAGTACTTC | CASSPLGGSYEQYF
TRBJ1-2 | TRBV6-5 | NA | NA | TGTGCCAGCAGTTACTCGCCAGGGGTGGATGGCTACACCTTC | CASSYSPGVDGYTF
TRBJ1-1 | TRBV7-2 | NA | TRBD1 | TGTGCCAGCAGCTCACGGACAGGGAGTCCTTTCTTT | CASSSRTGSPFF
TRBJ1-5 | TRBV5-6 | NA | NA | TGTGCCAGCAGCTTGTGGCGGGGGGCAGGGGGCAATCAGCCCCAGCATTTT | CASSLWRGAGGNQPQHF
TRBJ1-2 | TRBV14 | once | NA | TGTGCCAGCAGCCAAATACAGGACTATGGCTACACCTTC | CASSQIQDYGYTF
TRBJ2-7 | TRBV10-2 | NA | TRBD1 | TGCGCCAGCAGTGCGACAGGGGGGCCCACCTACGAGCAGTACTTC | CASSATGGPTYEQYF
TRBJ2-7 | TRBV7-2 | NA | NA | TGTGCCAGCAGCACCTCCGTCGGGGCCCAATACGAGCAGTACTTC | CASSTSVGAQYEQYF
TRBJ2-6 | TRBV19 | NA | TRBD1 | TGTGCCAGTAGTATCGCTTCGCTCGATCCGGGACAGTTCTACTCTGGGGCCAACGTCCTGACTTTC | CASSIASLDPGQFYSGANVLTF
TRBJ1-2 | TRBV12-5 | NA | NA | TGTGCTAGTGGTTACAATAACTATGGCTACACCTTC | CASGYNNYGYTF
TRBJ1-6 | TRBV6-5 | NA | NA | TGTGCCAGCTACAGTTATAATTCACCCCTCCACTTT | CASYSYNSPLHF
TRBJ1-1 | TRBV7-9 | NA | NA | TGTGCCAGCACCTGGGGGGATGGGGCTTTCTTT | CASTWGDGAFF
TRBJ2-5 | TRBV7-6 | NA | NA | TGTGCCAGCAGCTTAGGGGCCGTTAGAGGGCCTACCCAGTACTTC | CASSLGAVRGPTQYF
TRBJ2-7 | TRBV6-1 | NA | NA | TGTGCCAGCAGTGCCGTCCTAAGCTACGAGCAGTACTTC | CASSAVLSYEQYF
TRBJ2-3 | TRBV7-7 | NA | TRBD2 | TGTGCTAGCAGCCCCGGGGGGGGTGGCGCAGATACGCAGTATTTT | CASSPGGGGADTQYF
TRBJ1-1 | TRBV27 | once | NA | TGTGCCAGCAGGGCAGTCGATAACACTGAAGCTTTCTTT | CASRAVDNTEAFF
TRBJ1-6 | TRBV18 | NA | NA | TGTGCCAGCTCACCGGGGGGCCCCTATAATTCACCCCTCCACTTT | CASSPGGPYNSPLHF
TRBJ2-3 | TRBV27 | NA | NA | TGTGCCGGTCCATCGGACACAGATACGCAGTATTTT | CAGPSDTDTQYF
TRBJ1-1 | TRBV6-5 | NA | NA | TGTGCCAGCACAATAAAGACAAATATGAACACTGAAGCTTTCTTT | CASTIKTNMNTEAFF
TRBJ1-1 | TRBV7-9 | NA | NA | TGTGCCAGCAGCTTAGTGGGGACACCAGATGAAGCTTTCTTT | CASSLVGTPDEAFF
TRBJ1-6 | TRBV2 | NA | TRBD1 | TGTGCCAGCAGGCAGGGGGCCGGTTCACCCCTCCACTTT | CASRQGAGSPLHF
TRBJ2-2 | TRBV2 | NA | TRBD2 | TGTGCCACTATGGGGGGGGCGAACACCGGGGAGCTGTTTTTT | CATMGGANTGELFF
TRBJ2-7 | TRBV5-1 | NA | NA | TGCGCCAGCAGCTTGGTTGGCCAGGGCTACGAGCAGTACTTC | CASSLVGQGYEQYF
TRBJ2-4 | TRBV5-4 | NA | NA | TGTGCCAGCAGCGCCGGGACGTTTAGGACCAAAAACATTCAGTACTTC | CASSAGTFRTKNIQYF
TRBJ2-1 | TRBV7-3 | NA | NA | TGTGCCAGCAGCTTAAAGTCTGGGCTTGGCAATGAGCAGTTCTTC | CASSLKSGLGNEQFF
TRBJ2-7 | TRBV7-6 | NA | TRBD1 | TGTGCCAGCAGCCTCCACGACAGGGCCACCACTCTTTCTGCCGAGCAGTACTTC | CASSLHDRATTLSAEQYF
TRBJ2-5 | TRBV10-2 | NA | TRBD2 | TGCGCCAGCAGTGAGATAGCGGGGGCCGGGTACTTC | CASSEIAGAGYF
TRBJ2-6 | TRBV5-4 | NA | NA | TGTGCCAGCAGTAAACAGGGTTCTGGGGCCAACGTCCTGACTTTC | CASSKQGSGANVLTF
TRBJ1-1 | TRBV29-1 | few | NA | TGCAGCGTTGAGGGCATTATGAACACTGAAGCTTTCTTT | CSVEGIMNTEAFF
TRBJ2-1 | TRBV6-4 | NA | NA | TGTGCCAGCAGTGAAGCAGGAAGCTCCTACAATGAGCAGTTCTTC | CASSEAGSSYNEQFF
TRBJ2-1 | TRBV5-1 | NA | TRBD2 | TGCGCCAGCAGCTTGACTAGCGGGGGGCGGAACAATGAGCAGTTCTTC | CASSLTSGGRNNEQFF
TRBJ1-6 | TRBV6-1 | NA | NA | TGTGCCAGCAGTGAAGGGGGCAAGTCACCCCTCCACTTT | CASSEGGKSPLHF
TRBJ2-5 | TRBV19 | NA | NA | TGTGCCAGTAGTATAGAAGGGGGAGAGACCCAGTACTTC | CASSIEGGETQYF
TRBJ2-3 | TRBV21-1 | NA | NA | TGTGCCAGCAGCTCCTCAGATGCGCAGTATTTT | CASSSSDAQYF
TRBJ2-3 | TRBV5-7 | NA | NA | TGTGCCAGCAGCTTGGGGCCTAAGTCAGATACGCAGTATTTT | CASSLGPKSDTQYF
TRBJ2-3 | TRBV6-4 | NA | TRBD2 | TGTGCCAGCAGTGAGCGGGGGGACGCAGATACGCAGTATTTT | CASSERGDADTQYF
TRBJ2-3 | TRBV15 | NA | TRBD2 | TGTGCCACCAGCAGAAGAAGCGGGGGGGCCGTAGATACGCAGTATTTT | CATSRRSGGAVDTQYF
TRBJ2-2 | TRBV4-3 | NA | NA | TGCGCCAGCAGCGGTAGGGGGGCCTCCGGGGAGCTGTTTTTT | CASSGRGASGELFF
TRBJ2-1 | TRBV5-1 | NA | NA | TGCGCCAGCAGCTTGGTACCGGTTAGCTCCTACAATGAGCAGTTCTTC | CASSLVPVSSYNEQFF
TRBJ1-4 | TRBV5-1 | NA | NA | TGCGCCAGCAGCTTGGAAGGAGGCGGTCTTAATGAAAAACTGTTTTTT | CASSLEGGGLNEKLFF
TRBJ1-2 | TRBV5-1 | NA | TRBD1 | TGCGCCAGCAGCCAGGACAGGAACTATGGCTACACCTTC | CASSQDRNYGYTF
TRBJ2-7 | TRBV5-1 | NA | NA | TGCGCCAGCAGCTTGGGGGCGGGGGCGAGCTCCTACGAGCAGTACTTC | CASSLGAGASSYEQYF
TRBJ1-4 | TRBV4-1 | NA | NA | TGCGCCAGCAGACAATGGACAGATGAAAAACTGTTTTTT | CASRQWTDEKLFF
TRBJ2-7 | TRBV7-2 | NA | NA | TGTGCCAGCAGCTTAGCCCCGGGGCAGCAGTACTTC | CASSLAPGQQYF
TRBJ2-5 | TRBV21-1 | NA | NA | TGTGCCAGCAGCAAGGTATCAGGTAGCTTCCCCCCATACCAAGAGACCCAGTACTTC | CASSKVSGSFPPYQETQYF
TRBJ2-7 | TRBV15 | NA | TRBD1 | TGTGCCACCAGCAGAGCAGGGGACAGGATCTACGAGCAGTACTTC | CATSRAGDRIYEQYF
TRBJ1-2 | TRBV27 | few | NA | TGTGCCAGCAGTTTAGCCCAATCGGGGGGCTACACCTTC | CASSLAQSGGYTF
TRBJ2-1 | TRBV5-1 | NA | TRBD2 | TGCGCCAGCAGCTTTGGACTAGCGGGCTTTGGGGGCCTCAATGAGCAGTTCTTC | CASSFGLAGFGGLNEQFF
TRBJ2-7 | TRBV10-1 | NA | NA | TGCGCCACTTCCCGGGACTGGTCCTACGAGCAGTACTTC | CATSRDWSYEQYF
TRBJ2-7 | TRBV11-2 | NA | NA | TGTGCCAGCAGCTTACTGACCTACGAGCAGTACTTC | CASSLLTYEQYF
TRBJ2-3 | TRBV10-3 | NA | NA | TGTGCCATCAGTCAGTCTGGGGATACGCAGTATTTT | CAISQSGDTQYF
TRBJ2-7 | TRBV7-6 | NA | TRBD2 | TGTGCCAGCAGCTTAGCGCCGGGACTAGGTACCCTTTCCTACGAGCAGTACTTC | CASSLAPGLGTLSYEQYF